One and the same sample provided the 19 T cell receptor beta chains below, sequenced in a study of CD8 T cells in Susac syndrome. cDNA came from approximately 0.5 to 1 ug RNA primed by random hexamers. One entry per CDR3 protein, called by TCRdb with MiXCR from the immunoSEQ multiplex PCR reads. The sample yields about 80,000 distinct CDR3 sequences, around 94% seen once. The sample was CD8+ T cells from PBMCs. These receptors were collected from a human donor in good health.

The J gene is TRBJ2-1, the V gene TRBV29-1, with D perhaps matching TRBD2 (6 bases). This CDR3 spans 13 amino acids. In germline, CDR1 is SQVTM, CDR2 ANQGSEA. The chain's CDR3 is CSATAAGFYEQFF. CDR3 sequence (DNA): TGCAGTGCTACAGCGGCGGGGTTTTATGAGCAGTTCTTC.

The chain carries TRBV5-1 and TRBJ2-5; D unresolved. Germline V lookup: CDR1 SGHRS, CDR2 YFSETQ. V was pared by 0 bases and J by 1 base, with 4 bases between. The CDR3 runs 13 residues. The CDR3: CASSLGPQETQYF. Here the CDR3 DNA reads TGCGCCAGCAGCTTGGGTCCCCAAGAGACCCAGTACTTC.

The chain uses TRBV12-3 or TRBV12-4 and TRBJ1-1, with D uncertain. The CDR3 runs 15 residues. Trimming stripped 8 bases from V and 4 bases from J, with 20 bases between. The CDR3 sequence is CASDRAFWGTTEAFF. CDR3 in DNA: TGTGCCAGCGACCGGGCTTTTTGGGGAACCACTGAAGCTTTCTTT.

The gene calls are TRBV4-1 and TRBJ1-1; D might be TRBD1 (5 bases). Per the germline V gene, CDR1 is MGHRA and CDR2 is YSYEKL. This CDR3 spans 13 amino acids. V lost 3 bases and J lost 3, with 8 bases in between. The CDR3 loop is CASSQGTDTEAFF. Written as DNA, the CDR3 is TGCGCCAGCAGCCAGGGGACGGACACTGAAGCTTTCTTT.

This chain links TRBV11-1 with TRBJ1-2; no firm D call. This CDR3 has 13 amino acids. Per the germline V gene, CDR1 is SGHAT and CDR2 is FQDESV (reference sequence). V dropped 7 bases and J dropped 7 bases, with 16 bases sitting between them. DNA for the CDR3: TGTGCCAGCACCAACAGTGGGAGTGCTGGCTACACCTTC. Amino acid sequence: CASTNSGSAGYTF.

The CDR3 coding sequence is TGTGCCAGTCTCCGGGACAGGGGGAGTGAGCAGTTCTTC. This sequence encodes CASLRDRGSEQFF. V is TRBV19 and J is TRBJ2-1, with TRBD1 matching over 11 bases. The germline CDR1 and CDR2 sequences are LNHDA and SQIVND (reference sequence). CDR3 length equals 13 residues. After removal of 8 bases from V and 9 bases from J, the junction contained 6 bases not matched to a gene.

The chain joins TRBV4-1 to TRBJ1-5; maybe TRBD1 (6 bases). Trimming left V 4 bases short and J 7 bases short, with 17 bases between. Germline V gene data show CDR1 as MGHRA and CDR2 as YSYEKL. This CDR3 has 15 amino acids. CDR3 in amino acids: CASSPAGGATQPQHF. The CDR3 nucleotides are TGCGCCAGCAGCCCAGCGGGGGGGGCAACGCAGCCCCAGCATTTT.

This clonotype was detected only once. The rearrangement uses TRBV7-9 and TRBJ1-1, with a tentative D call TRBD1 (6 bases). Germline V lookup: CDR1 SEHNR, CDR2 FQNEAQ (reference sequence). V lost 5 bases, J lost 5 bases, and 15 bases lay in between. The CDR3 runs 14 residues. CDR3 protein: CASSPQGGWTEAFF. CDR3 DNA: TGTGCCAGCAGCCCACAGGGAGGGTGGACTGAAGCTTTCTTT.

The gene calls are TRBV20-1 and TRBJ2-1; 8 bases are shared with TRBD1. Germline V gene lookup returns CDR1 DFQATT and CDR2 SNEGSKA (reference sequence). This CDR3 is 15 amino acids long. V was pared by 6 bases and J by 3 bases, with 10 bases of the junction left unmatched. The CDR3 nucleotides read TGCAGTGCAACTCAGGGGGCGGACTACTACAATGAGCAGTTCTTC. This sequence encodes CSATQGADYYNEQFF.

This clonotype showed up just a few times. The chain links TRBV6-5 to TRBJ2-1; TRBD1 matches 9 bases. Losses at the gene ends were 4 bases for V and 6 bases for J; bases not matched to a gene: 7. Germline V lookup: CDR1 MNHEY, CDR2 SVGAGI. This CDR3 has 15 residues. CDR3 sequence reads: CASSLGTGTLNEQFF. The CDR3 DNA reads TGTGCCAGCAGTTTAGGGACAGGGACCCTCAATGAGCAGTTCTTC.

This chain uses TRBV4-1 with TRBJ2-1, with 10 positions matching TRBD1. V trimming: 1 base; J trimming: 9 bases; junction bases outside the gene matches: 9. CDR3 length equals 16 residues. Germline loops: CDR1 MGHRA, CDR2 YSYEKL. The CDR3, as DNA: TGCGCCAGCAGCCAAGTCCGGGACAGGGGTATGGCTGAGCAGTTCTTC. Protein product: CASSQVRDRGMAEQFF.

The CDR3 nucleotides read TGTGCCAGCAGTTACTCGACACGGACTTACACTGAAGCTTTCTTT. Protein: CASSYSTRTYTEAFF. This chain uses TRBV6-5 with TRBJ1-1; no firm D call. Trimming removed 0 bases at V and 3 bases at J, with 11 bases between. There are 15 residues in the CDR3. The germline V gene has CDR1 MNHEY and CDR2 SVGAGI.

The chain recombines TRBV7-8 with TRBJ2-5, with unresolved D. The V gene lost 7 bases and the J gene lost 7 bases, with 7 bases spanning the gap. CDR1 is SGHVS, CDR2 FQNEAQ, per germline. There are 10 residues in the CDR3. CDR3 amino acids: CASTPGTQYF. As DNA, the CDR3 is TGTGCCAGCACCCCGGGGACCCAGTACTTC.

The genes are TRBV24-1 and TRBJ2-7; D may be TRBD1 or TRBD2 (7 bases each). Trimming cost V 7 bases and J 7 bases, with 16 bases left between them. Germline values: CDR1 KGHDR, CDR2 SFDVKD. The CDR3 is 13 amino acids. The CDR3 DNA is TGTGCCACCAGGTCCCGACAGGGAGGGGAGCAGTACTTC. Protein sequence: CATRSRQGGEQYF.

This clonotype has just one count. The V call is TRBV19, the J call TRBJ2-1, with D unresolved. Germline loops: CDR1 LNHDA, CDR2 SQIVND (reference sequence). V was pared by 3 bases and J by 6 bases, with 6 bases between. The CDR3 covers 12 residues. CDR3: CASSMGFNEQFF. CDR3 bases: TGTGCCAGTAGTATGGGTTTCAATGAGCAGTTCTTC.

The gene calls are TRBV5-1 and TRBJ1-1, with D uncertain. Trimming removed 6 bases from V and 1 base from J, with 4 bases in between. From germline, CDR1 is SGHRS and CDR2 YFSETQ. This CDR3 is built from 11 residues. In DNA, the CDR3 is TGCGCCAGCATGGGGAACACTGAAGCTTTCTTT. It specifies CASMGNTEAFF.

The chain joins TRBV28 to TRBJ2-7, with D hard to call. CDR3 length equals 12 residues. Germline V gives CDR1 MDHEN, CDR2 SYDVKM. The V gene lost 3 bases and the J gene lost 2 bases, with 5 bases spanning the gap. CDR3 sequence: CASSLGTYEQYV. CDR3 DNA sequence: TGTGCCAGCAGTTTGGGGACCTACGAGCAGTACGTC.

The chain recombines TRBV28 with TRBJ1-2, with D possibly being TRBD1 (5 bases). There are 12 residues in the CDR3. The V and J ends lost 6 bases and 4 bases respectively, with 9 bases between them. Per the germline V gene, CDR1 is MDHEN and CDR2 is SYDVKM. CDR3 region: CASSTGLYGYTF. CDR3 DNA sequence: TGTGCCAGCAGCACGGGACTCTATGGCTACACCTTC.

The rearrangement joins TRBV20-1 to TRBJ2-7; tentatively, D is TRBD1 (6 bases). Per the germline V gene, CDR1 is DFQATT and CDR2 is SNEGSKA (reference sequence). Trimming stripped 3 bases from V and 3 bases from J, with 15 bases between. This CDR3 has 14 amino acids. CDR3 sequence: CSARDRTQLYEQYF. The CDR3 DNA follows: TGCAGTGCTAGGGACAGAACGCAACTCTACGAGCAGTACTTC.